This TCR beta chain was retrieved from a study of early T cells in non-severe SARS-CoV-2 infection. The overall study: Sequencing targeted bulk RNA from unsorted whole blood, leaving chains unpaired.

The V gene's germline CDR1 is ENHRY and CDR2 SYGVKD. With 2 bases removed from V and 5 bases from J, the gap between germline ends came to 6 bases. This CDR3 spans 13 amino acids. This clonotype is termed medium-sized. No antigen is known for it. Findings of the study overall: VDJdb matching skewed toward anti-spike CD8 responses, missing private and CD4 specificities.

Researchers attached unique molecular identifiers to individual cDNA molecules. MiXCR, run by TCRdb on the 5' RACE reads, gives a single entry per CDR3 protein. In the table there are around 70,000 distinct CDR3 sequences, 9% to 10% of which are singletons. The sequence derives from an adult who was a healthcare worker with PCR-confirmed SARS-CoV-2 infection or an uninfected control (not recorded which). The input for sequencing was whole blood, taken at baseline. V gene TRBV10-3 combines with J gene TRBJ2-2; D remains unclear. CDR3 residues: CAISEGITGELFF. The CDR3 DNA follows: TGTGCCATCAGTGAGGGGATTACCGGGGAGCTGTTTTTT.